These T cell receptor beta chains were read from a single sample in a study of shared clonotypes between healthy human individuals. TCRdb's table, derived via immunoSEQ multiplex PCR, lists solely in-frame clones and lacks some. The data show 2 million to 3 million clones, approximately 93% seen once. The specimen was naive CD4+ T cells from PBMCs. The source is a man between 18 and 35 years old in good health. Some clones in this sample may be carry-over from other donors' samples. CDR3s include the opening cysteine and the closing phenylalanine or tryptophan. Each record gives: clone size, D gene, V gene, J gene, CDR3 DNA, CDR3 protein. The D gene is left open where the match is weak. Only part of the rows carry a size: once, few, many, or a class if the clone is expanded.

.	.	TRBV5-5	TRBJ1-2	TGTGCCAGCAGCCTGGGGGCAGGTTATGGCTACACCTTC	CASSLGAGYGYTF
.	.	TRBV6-5	TRBJ1-5	TGTGCCAGCTCACCGGGTCCCAATCAGCCCCAGCATTTT	CASSPGPNQPQHF
.	.	TRBV10-3	TRBJ1-5	TGTGCCATCAGTGAATTAGAGGATCAGCCCCAGCATTTT	CAISELEDQPQHF
.	TRBD2	TRBV5-1	TRBJ2-7	TGCGCCAGCAGCTTCGGGACTAGCGGGAGCACCTACGAGCAGTACTTC	CASSFGTSGSTYEQYF
.	.	TRBV6-1	TRBJ2-7	TGTGCCAGCAGTCTGGCAGGGGATCCCTACGAGCAGTGCTTC	CASSLAGDPYEQCF
once	.	TRBV27	TRBJ1-4	TGTGCCAGCAGTTTAGGGAGGGAGGAAAATGAAAAACTGTTTTTT	CASSLGREENEKLFF
.	.	TRBV5-4	TRBJ2-4	TGTGCCAGCAGCTATGAGGGGCAAAAAAACATTCAGTACTTC	CASSYEGQKNIQYF
.	.	TRBV27	TRBJ1-2	TGTGCCAGCGGAATTACAGGACGGACTGGGGGCTACACCTTC	CASGITGRTGGYTF
.	TRBD1	TRBV18	TRBJ2-7	TGTGCCAGCTCACCACTGGGACAGGGCTACGAGCAGTACTTC	CASSPLGQGYEQYF
once	.	TRBV10-3	TRBJ2-5	TGTGCCATCACGACCGACAGCCAAGAGACCCAGTACTTC	CAITTDSQETQYF
.	.	TRBV15	TRBJ1-1	TGTGCCACCAGCAGAGGGGATATCACTGAAGCTTTCTTT	CATSRGDITEAFF
.	TRBD2	TRBV4-3	TRBJ2-1	TGCGCCAGCAGCCAAGCGGCCCACACGGGAGGTTACAATGAGCAGTTCTTC	CASSQAAHTGGYNEQFF
.	.	TRBV7-2	TRBJ1-1	TGTGCCAGCAGCTTAGCGGCAGGGATTGATGAAGCTTTCTTT	CASSLAAGIDEAFF
.	TRBD2	TRBV19	TRBJ2-3	TGTGCCAGTAGTAAAATCCCGGGACTAGCGGGAGTCGGGGTAGATACGCAGTATTTT	CASSKIPGLAGVGVDTQYF
.	.	TRBV5-1	TRBJ1-2	TGCGCCAGCAGCTTGGGGGAGAATTTGAGTTGGGGCTACACCTTC	CASSLGENLSWGYTF
.	TRBD2	TRBV5-1	TRBJ2-7	TGCGCCAGCAGTTCAGGGTTGGCGGGAGAACCCTACGAGCAGTACTTC	CASSSGLAGEPYEQYF
.	.	TRBV28	TRBJ1-5	TGTGCCAGCAGGTTCCAGGGCCGGGGTCAGCCCCAGCATTTT	CASRFQGRGQPQHF
few	.	TRBV6-5	TRBJ2-1	TGTGCCAGCCAAAGAGGACCTTACAATGAGCAGTTCTTC	CASQRGPYNEQFF
.	.	TRBV11-2	TRBJ1-2	TGTGCCAGCAGCTTGCTGGCTGGGCGGCGGGAGAGTGGCTACACCTTC	CASSLLAGRRESGYTF
.	.	TRBV9	TRBJ1-1	TGTGCCAGCAGCGTTGATCAAACCCCCACTGAAGCTTTCTTT	CASSVDQTPTEAFF
once	.	TRBV30	TRBJ1-1	TGTGCCTGGAGTGTAATGGGTTGGCAAGCCTACAGGGAAGCTTTCTTT	CAWSVMGWQAYREAFF
.	.	TRBV19	TRBJ1-2	TGTGCCAGTAGTACCGGTTACCTCGGGGGGAAAGGTGGCTACACCTTC	CASSTGYLGGKGGYTF
.	.	TRBV28	TRBJ1-4	TGTGCCAGCAGTCCGGGTACTAATGAAAAACTGTTTTTT	CASSPGTNEKLFF
.	.	TRBV28	TRBJ1-4	TGTGCCAGCAAGCCCCCAGGCAGTCTTAATGAAAAACTGTTTTTT	CASKPPGSLNEKLFF
once	.	TRBV30	TRBJ2-7	TGTGCCTGGAGCGAAACGGGGGAGCAGTACTTC	CAWSETGEQYF
.	.	TRBV30	TRBJ2-2	TGTGCCTGGAGACCCCTCGGGAACACCGGGGAGCTGTTTTTT	CAWRPLGNTGELFF
.	.	TRBV7-6	TRBJ2-3	TGTGCCAGCAGCCTTAGCGGTAGCACAGATACGCAGTATTTT	CASSLSGSTDTQYF
.	.	TRBV5-1	TRBJ2-2	TGCGCCAGCAGCTTGGAGGGCGACGCGAACACCGGGGAGCTGTTTTTT	CASSLEGDANTGELFF
.	.	TRBV2	TRBJ2-5	TGTGCCAGCAGTGAAGCGCTTGCCCAAGAGACCCAGTACTTC	CASSEALAQETQYF
.	.	TRBV11-2	TRBJ2-6	TGTGCCAGCAGCTTAGTCCCGGGCACTGGGGCCAACGTCCTGACTTTC	CASSLVPGTGANVLTF
.	TRBD1	TRBV6-5	TRBJ1-2	TGTGCCAGCAGTGGGGGACAGGGCAACTATGGCTACACCTTC	CASSGGQGNYGYTF
.	.	TRBV7-3	TRBJ2-3	TGTGCCAGCAGCCCCATAAGGGGGGGCACAGATACGCAGTATTTT	CASSPIRGGTDTQYF
.	TRBD2	TRBV9	TRBJ2-3	TGTGCCAGCAGAGGGACTACCTACTTGACAGATACGCAGTATTTT	CASRGTTYLTDTQYF
.	.	TRBV28	TRBJ2-7	TGTGCCAGCAGAAGACGACCCATCCCAACCTACGAGCAGTACTTC	CASRRRPIPTYEQYF
.	.	TRBV19	TRBJ1-2	TGTGCCAGTAGTACCTTCGGTGCGGGAAACTATGGCTACACCTTC	CASSTFGAGNYGYTF
.	TRBD2	TRBV5-1	TRBJ2-1	TGCGCCAGCAGCTTCCTACCAGGGCCTAGCGGTTACAATGAGCAGTTCTTC	CASSFLPGPSGYNEQFF
.	TRBD1	TRBV5-6	TRBJ1-4	TGTGCCAGCAGCTTGGGCCGGGACAGGGGGGTTGAAAAACTGTTTTTT	CASSLGRDRGVEKLFF
.	TRBD1	TRBV28	TRBJ2-7	TGTGCCAGCAGTGGAAGTGACAGGGCGAAGACCTACGAGCAGTACTTC	CASSGSDRAKTYEQYF
.	TRBD2	TRBV28	TRBJ2-5	TGTGCCAGCTATACACCACTAGGCGGGAGTGAGACCCAGTACTTC	CASYTPLGGSETQYF
.	TRBD1	TRBV19	TRBJ2-2	TGTGCCAGTAGTCCGCGACAGGGGGACGGGGAGCTGTTTTTT	CASSPRQGDGELFF
.	.	TRBV19	TRBJ1-2	TGTGCCAGTAGTCCGAGGGGAACGAAAAACTATGGCTACACCTTC	CASSPRGTKNYGYTF
.	.	TRBV30	TRBJ2-3	TGTGCCTGGAGTGTATACGTAGATACGCAGTATTTT	CAWSVYVDTQYF
.	TRBD1	TRBV6-1	TRBJ2-7	TGTGCCAGCAGCCGACAGGGGGTATCCTACGAGCAGTACTTC	CASSRQGVSYEQYF
.	.	TRBV6-5	TRBJ1-1	TGTGCCAGCAGTTCTTCTCCGGGCTTTACAGAAGCTTTCTTT	CASSSSPGFTEAFF
.	TRBD1	TRBV28	TRBJ2-2	TGTGCCAGCAGTAGCCCGGGACAGGGTAACACCGGGGAGCTGTTTTTT	CASSSPGQGNTGELFF
.	.	TRBV18	TRBJ2-7	TGTGCCAGCTCACCACCATCAATCTACGAGCAGTACTTC	CASSPPSIYEQYF
.	.	TRBV5-1	TRBJ2-7	TGCGCCAGCAGCTTGGCCCCCGGTGCACTAACCTACGAGCAGTACTTC	CASSLAPGALTYEQYF
.	.	TRBV9	TRBJ2-5	TGTGCCAGCAGCCCCCGACTAGGTTGGGAGACCCAGTACTTC	CASSPRLGWETQYF
.	TRBD1	TRBV5-1	TRBJ2-7	TGCGCCAGCAGCTGGACAGGGGGCGTAAGCTCCTACGAGCAGTACTTC	CASSWTGGVSSYEQYF
once	TRBD2	TRBV5-4	TRBJ2-5	TGTGCCAGCAGCTCCGGGACTAGACAAGAGACCCAGTACTTC	CASSSGTRQETQYF
.	.	TRBV25-1	TRBJ1-4	TGTGCCAGCAGTGTATTTTCAGGGACAACTAATGAAAAACTGTTTTTT	CASSVFSGTTNEKLFF